These 3 T cell receptor beta chains came from one sample sequenced in a study of graft-versus-host responses after intestinal transplantation. No antigen has been identified for these receptors. The method was immunoSEQ multiplex PCR; TCRdb's version includes in-frame clones alone and lacks a portion of them. This sample has more than 95,000 clones, with over 85% found just once. Sequenced here: unstimulated CD8+ T cells sorted from spleen or lymph node cells, sampled before intestinal transplant. These receptors all come from a human donor who received an intestinal transplant.

The J gene is TRBJ1-5, the V gene TRBV6-5, with 10 bases aligning to TRBD1. CDR3 length: 12 residues. Per the germline V gene, CDR1 is MNHEY and CDR2 is SVGAGI. J gave up 9 bases and V 6 bases, and 2 bases lay outside the gene matches. The CDR3 DNA reads TGTGCCAGCAGCGGACAGGGGGGGCCCCAGCATTTT. Residues: CASSGQGGPQHF.

V usage is TRBV6-1 and J usage is TRBJ2-7, with D unresolved. The germline V and J ends were trimmed by 7 bases and 1 base, with 14 bases remaining between them. Germline CDR1 reads MNHNS; CDR2 reads SASEGT. The CDR3 covers 14 residues. This CDR3 reads CASINGYVSYEQYF. For the CDR3, the DNA is TGTGCCAGCATCAATGGGTACGTTTCCTACGAGCAGTACTTC.

The chain combines TRBV5-1 with TRBJ1-1; the D gene is possibly TRBD1 (6 bases). Germline V CDR1 and CDR2: SGHRS, YFSETQ. Trimming left V 0 bases short and J 6 bases short, with 12 bases between. There are 14 residues in the CDR3. CDR3 sequence (DNA): TGCGCCAGCAGCTTGGCCCAGGGGATCTCTGAAGCTTTCTTT. Translation gives CASSLAQGISEAFF.